A selection of T cell receptor beta chains follows, all from one sample in a study of T cells in Graves' hyperthyroidism and ophthalmopathy. TCRdb passed the multiplex PCR reads through MiXCR, listing each CDR3 protein once. Of 300,000 or so distinct CDR3 sequences listed, about 18% are singletons. The sequenced material came from blood. Source of these receptors: a woman aged 50 to 65 with Graves' hyperthyroidism. Each CDR3 is given with its conserved first and last residue. A D gene is named only where the DNA matches it firmly. Clone size is not always given. Where it is, it says once, few, many or a class for expanded clones.

clone_size: many
d_call: NA
v_call: TRBV20-1
j_call: TRBJ1-1
cdr3_nt: TGCAGTGCTACACGCGAAGTTAACACTGAAGCTTTCTTT
cdr3_aa: CSATREVNTEAFF

clone_size: few
d_call: TRBD2
v_call: TRBV5-4
j_call: TRBJ2-1
cdr3_nt: TGTGCCAGCAGCCTGACTAGCGGGGGCCCTAATGAGCAGTTCTTC
cdr3_aa: CASSLTSGGPNEQFF

clone_size: once
d_call: NA
v_call: TRBV5-4
j_call: TRBJ1-4
cdr3_nt: TGTGCCAGCAGCTTGGACGGGGGCGCTTCCCCTAATGAAAAACTGTTTTTT
cdr3_aa: CASSLDGGASPNEKLFF

clone_size: few
d_call: NA
v_call: TRBV4-1
j_call: TRBJ1-2
cdr3_nt: TGCGCCAGCAGCCCCGGACGGATTGCTAGCGGCTACACCTTC
cdr3_aa: CASSPGRIASGYTF

clone_size: few
d_call: TRBD2
v_call: TRBV28
j_call: TRBJ2-7
cdr3_nt: TGTGCCAGCAGTTTACAGGGACGGGGGGGACTAGCGGCCCAGTCGAGGGTTTACGAGCAGTACTTC
cdr3_aa: CASSLQGRGGLAAQSRVYEQYF

clone_size: many
d_call: TRBD1
v_call: TRBV5-5
j_call: TRBJ2-7
cdr3_nt: TGTGCCAGCAGTTGGGTACAGGGGTCGTCCTACGAGCAGTACTTC
cdr3_aa: CASSWVQGSSYEQYF

clone_size: many
d_call: NA
v_call: TRBV28
j_call: TRBJ1-4
cdr3_nt: TGTGCCAGCAGTTTAGCCGGTTTGGGGGTGGTGCATGAAAAACTGTTTTTT
cdr3_aa: CASSLAGLGVVHEKLFF

clone_size: many
d_call: NA
v_call: TRBV12-3/TRBV12-4
j_call: TRBJ2-1
cdr3_nt: TGTGCCAGCAGTCCCACCCCTCCCTATGGCGATGAGCAGTTCTTC
cdr3_aa: CASSPTPPYGDEQFF

clone_size: NA
d_call: NA
v_call: TRBV4-1
j_call: TRBJ2-1
cdr3_nt: TGCGCCAGCAGCCAAGTAACAACAATGTTAGCGACTTACAATGAGCAGTTCTTC
cdr3_aa: CASSQVTTMLATYNEQFF

clone_size: many
d_call: TRBD2
v_call: TRBV20-1
j_call: TRBJ2-3
cdr3_nt: TGCAGTGCTAGGAAGAGCGGGGATAACACAGATACGCAGTATTTT
cdr3_aa: CSARKSGDNTDTQYF

clone_size: NA
d_call: TRBD2
v_call: TRBV6-1
j_call: TRBJ2-1
cdr3_nt: TGTGCCAGCAGTCTAGCGGGGTTGAGGAATGAGCAGTTCTTC
cdr3_aa: CASSLAGLRNEQFF

clone_size: few
d_call: NA
v_call: TRBV13
j_call: TRBJ2-3
cdr3_nt: TGTGCCAGCAGCTTCAGTGGCACAGATACGCAGTATTTT
cdr3_aa: CASSFSGTDTQYF

clone_size: NA
d_call: TRBD2
v_call: TRBV28
j_call: TRBJ2-3
cdr3_nt: TGTGCCAGCAGTTTATTCAGGGGGGCCGGGACTAGCGGGAGTGCGCTCACAGATACGCAGTATTTT
cdr3_aa: CASSLFRGAGTSGSALTDTQYF

clone_size: few
d_call: NA
v_call: TRBV10-3
j_call: TRBJ1-5
cdr3_nt: TGTGCCATCAGTGGGGGTGAACGACAGCCCCAGCATTTT
cdr3_aa: CAISGGERQPQHF

clone_size: many
d_call: TRBD2
v_call: TRBV7-2
j_call: TRBJ2-3
cdr3_nt: TGTGCCAGCAGCTTAGGACTAGCGGGGGAAGGTACGCAGTATTTT
cdr3_aa: CASSLGLAGEGTQYF